The 23 T cell receptor beta chains listed next were all sequenced from one sample in a study of blood T cell repertoires in COVID-19. The repertoire was sequenced with immunoSEQ multiplex PCR; TCRdb's copy has only in-frame clones and lacks some. This sample has some 93,000 clones, with 86% found just once. The sequenced sample consisted of peripheral blood. These receptors came from a woman older than 75 with acute or convalescent COVID-19.

In DNA form, the CDR3 reads TGTGCCAGCTCCCGGACAGGGGGCGACTCTGGAAACACCATATATTTT. Its translation: CASSRTGGDSGNTIYF. The chain couples TRBV18 to TRBJ1-3, with 11 bases matching TRBD1. Unmatched junction bases numbered 4, after V lost 6 bases and J lost 0 bases. This CDR3 contains 16 residues. The germline V gene has CDR1 KGHSH and CDR2 LQKENI.

The V and J genes are TRBV4-1 and TRBJ1-4, with 11 bases aligning to TRBD1. CDR3 length: 15 residues. Looked up from germline, CDR1 is MGHRA and CDR2 is YSYEKL. J was trimmed by 8 bases and V by 0 bases; bases with no gene match: 2. The CDR3 nucleotides read TGCGCCAGCAGCCAAGATGGGACAGGGGGGGAAAAACTGTTTTTT. It codes for CASSQDGTGGEKLFF.

The rearrangement uses TRBV7-2 and TRBJ1-2, with D possibly matching TRBD1 (6 bases). The CDR3 consists of 14 residues. Germline values: CDR1 SGHTA, CDR2 FQGNSA. V shed 0 bases and J shed 8 bases, with 13 bases lying between them. CDR3 coding DNA: TGTGCCAGCAGCTTAGCAAGGGGGGGGCAAGGCTACACCTTC. Translation: CASSLARGGQGYTF. The complete variable domain, with remaining parts taken from reference TRBV7-2 and TRBJ1-2, reads GAGVSQSPSNKVTEKGKDVELRCDPISGHTALYWYRQSLGQGLEFLIYFQGNSAPDKSGLPSDRFSAERTGGSVSTLTIQRTQQEDSAVYLCASSLARGGQGYTFGSGTRLTVV.

The chain recombines TRBV20-1 with TRBJ1-6; 8 bases are a match to TRBD1. From germline, CDR1 is DFQATT and CDR2 SNEGSKA (reference sequence). CDR3 length equals 16 residues. The V and J ends lost 3 bases and 9 bases, in that order; junction bases with no gene match: 13. CDR3 bases: TGCAGTGCTAGTCTCTCGGCCAGGGGGCTTGGTTCACCCCTCCACTTT. Translation: CSASLSARGLGSPLHF.

V and J are TRBV24-1 and TRBJ2-7; 9 bases map to TRBD1. This CDR3 region has 15 residues. Germline assignment: CDR1 KGHDR and CDR2 SFDVKD. V lost 4 bases and J lost 7; bases outside the gene matches: 10. Written as DNA, the CDR3 is TGTGCCACCAGTGACACCGGGACAGGGCTCCAGGAGCAGTACTTC. It yields the protein CATSDTGTGLQEQYF.

This chain connects TRBV18 to TRBJ1-4; a possible D gene is TRBD1 (5 bases). CDR3 length: 15 residues. The V end was cut by 3 bases, the J end by 3 bases, with 11 bases between. Germline V gene lookup returns CDR1 KGHSH and CDR2 LQKENI. CDR3 amino acids: CASSPRTGPNEKLFF. The CDR3 coding sequence is TGTGCCAGCTCACCCCGCACAGGCCCTAATGAAAAACTGTTTTTT.

This sequence joins TRBV6-5 and TRBJ2-3, with TRBD2 matching over 9 bases. The CDR3 spans 15 residues. Germline CDR1 and CDR2: MNHEY and SVGAGI. The J segment lost 0 bases and the V segment lost 6 bases, leaving 4 bases of the junction unmatched. CDR3 DNA sequence: TGTGCCAGCAGATTAGCGGGGGCTAGCACAGATACGCAGTATTTT. Protein: CASRLAGASTDTQYF.

This clone was counted between two and nine times. Other DNA sequences from this sample encode an identical CDR3 as well. The rearrangement uses TRBV9 and TRBJ1-2; 7 bases map to TRBD1. This CDR3 has 13 residues. The J segment lost 5 bases and the V segment lost 4 bases, leaving 5 bases of the junction unmatched. CDR1 is SGDLS, CDR2 YYNGEE, per germline. CDR3 coding DNA: TGTGCCAGCAGCCCAGACAGGGAGTATGGCTACACCTTC. Protein product: CASSPDREYGYTF.

The chain couples TRBV6-5 to TRBJ1-1; no clear D gene. Trimming removed 6 bases from V and 3 bases from J, with 11 bases in between. Germline values: CDR1 MNHEY, CDR2 SVGAGI. The CDR3 is made up of 13 amino acids. The CDR3 DNA sequence: TGTGCCAGCAGGTGGGCACAATACACTGAAGCTTTCTTT. Protein product: CASRWAQYTEAFF.

The rearrangement joins TRBV5-6 to TRBJ1-1; no clear D gene. Between the trimmed V and J ends, which lost 2 bases and 1 base, there was a span of 12 bases. From germline, CDR1 is SGHDT and CDR2 YYEEEE. This CDR3 is 15 amino acids long. CDR3 loop: CASSLLTAGNTEAFF. Written as DNA, the CDR3 is TGTGCCAGCAGCTTATTGACTGCGGGGAACACTGAAGCTTTCTTT.

The chain joins TRBV11-2 to TRBJ1-1, with unresolved D. There are 13 residues in the CDR3. Trimming shortened V by 6 bases and J by 1 base, and 9 bases separated the two germline ends. Germline V gene sequence: CDR1 SGHAT, CDR2 FQNNGV. CDR3 DNA sequence: TGTGCCAGCAGTTTTCAGGAGAACACTGAAGCTTTCTTT. The encoded protein is CASSFQENTEAFF.

The rearrangement links TRBV2 to TRBJ1-2; no firm D call. The CDR3 has 14 residues. CDR1 and CDR2 from the germline V gene are SNHLY and FYNNEI. V gave up 4 bases and J gave up 4 bases, with 13 bases separating them. The CDR3 bases are TGTGCCAGCAGTGTACTGGGCCGGGGCTATGGCTACACCTTC. Its translation: CASSVLGRGYGYTF.

CDR3 nucleotides: TGTGCCAGCAGTTTTGGGGGCCCCTATCTTAATGAGCAGTTCTTC. It encodes CASSFGGPYLNEQFF. The chain employs TRBV5-5 and TRBJ2-1; D is perhaps TRBD1 (6 bases). The CDR3 totals 15 residues. CDR1 is SGHKS, CDR2 YYEKEE, per germline (reference sequence). Trimming removed 5 bases at V and 7 bases at J, with 19 bases between. The full variable domain, in which reference TRBV5-5 and TRBJ2-1 provide the parts outside the CDR3, is DAGVTQSPTHLIKTRGQQVTLRCSPISGHKSVSWYQQVLGQGPQFIFQYYEKEERGRGNFPDRFSARQFPNYSSELNVNALLLGDSALYLCASSFGGPYLNEQFFGPGTRLTVL.

The chain uses TRBV5-1 and TRBJ2-5; perhaps TRBD2 as D (6 bases). Between the trimmed V and J ends, which lost 3 bases and 1 base, there was a span of 7 bases. CDR3 length: 13 amino acids. Germline CDR1 SGHRS, CDR2 YFSETQ. This CDR3 is CASSSGLQETQYF. For the CDR3, the DNA is TGCGCCAGCAGCTCGGGACTCCAAGAGACCCAGTACTTC.

The chain links TRBV7-8 to TRBJ1-5; D remains ambiguous. Between the trimmed V and J ends, which lost 1 base and 4 bases, there was a span of 8 bases. This CDR3 spans 14 amino acids. The germline gives CDR1 SGHVS, CDR2 FQNEAQ. The CDR3 here is CASSLGQKNQPQHF. CDR3 DNA: TGTGCCAGCAGCTTAGGGCAGAAGAATCAGCCCCAGCATTTT.

This clone showed up just once. The chain couples TRBV13 to TRBJ2-1, with TRBD2 matching over 9 bases. The CDR3 is 16 residues long. V gave up 0 bases and J gave up 2 bases; unmatched junction bases: 2. Germline lookup yields CDR1 PRHDT and CDR2 FYEKMQ (reference sequence). CDR3 in DNA: TGTGCCAGCAGCTTAGGTCTAGCGGGGACCTACAATGAGCAGTTCTTC. It yields the protein CASSLGLAGTYNEQFF.

The J gene is TRBJ2-6, the V gene TRBV5-1; D unclear. This CDR3 contains 15 residues. V lost 2 bases and J 1 base, leaving 7 bases between the germline ends. Per the germline V gene, CDR1 is SGHRS and CDR2 is YFSETQ. The DNA of the CDR3 is TGCGCCAGCAGCTTCGGTCCTTCTGGGGCCAACGTCCTGACTTTC. This gives the protein CASSFGPSGANVLTF.

V is TRBV2 and J is TRBJ1-1; maybe TRBD1 (5 bases). Trimming removed 5 bases at V and 4 bases at J, with 17 bases between. CDR1 and CDR2 (germline): SNHLY, FYNNEI. The CDR3 consists of 15 residues. CDR3 bases: TGTGCCAGCAGTCGGATCGTACGGGGGACCACTGAAGCTTTCTTT. This gives the protein CASSRIVRGTTEAFF.

This chain joins TRBV3-1 (or the pseudogene TRBV3-2) and TRBJ1-6; D unclear. Germline CDR1 and CDR2: LGHDT and YNNKEL (reference sequence). The V and J ends lost 3 bases and 9 bases respectively, with 9 bases between them. This CDR3 comprises 13 residues. CDR3 in amino acids: CASSQVNGSPLHF. The CDR3 DNA follows: TGTGCCAGCAGCCAGGTTAACGGTTCACCCCTCCACTTT.

This chain uses TRBV5-1 with TRBJ2-1; 7 bases align to TRBD2. V shed 2 bases, J shed 5 bases, and the junction held 7 bases outside the gene matches. The CDR3 is made up of 15 amino acids. The germline V gene encodes CDR1 SGHRS and CDR2 YFSETQ. The CDR3 is CASSFGGGGNNEQFF. The CDR3 DNA reads TGCGCCAGCAGCTTTGGCGGGGGTGGGAACAATGAGCAGTTCTTC.

As to this clone: A read error may account for a junction end that differs from germline. The chain links TRBV2 to TRBJ2-5; 8 nucleotides agree with TRBD2. Germline V gene sequence: CDR1 SNHLY, CDR2 FYNNEI. This CDR3 contains 12 residues. The CDR3 DNA sequence: TGTGCCAGCAGCCTCGGGAGGGGACTAGGGCACTTC. Protein product: CASSLGRGLGHF.

The J gene is TRBJ1-2, the V gene TRBV2, with D possibly being TRBD1 (5 bases). V was pared by 6 bases and J by 14 bases, with 16 bases between. Germline V CDR1 and CDR2: SNHLY, FYNNEI. This CDR3 comprises 11 residues. CDR3 DNA sequence: TGTGCCAGCAGGCCATGGCAGGACATTACCTTC. Protein product: CASRPWQDITF.

This rearrangement joins TRBV3-1 (or the pseudogene TRBV3-2) to TRBJ2-3; D ambiguous. This CDR3 spans 15 amino acids. The V gene lost 3 bases and the J gene lost 6 bases, with 16 bases spanning the gap. Germline V gene sequence: CDR1 LGHDT, CDR2 YNNKEL (reference sequence). In DNA form, the CDR3 reads TGTGCCAGCAGCCAGAGTAGTTCACTCATGGATACGCAGTATTTT. Translated: CASSQSSSLMDTQYF.